This T cell receptor (beta chain) was found in a study of blood T cells in healthy people across ages. Broader study findings: Considered underestimates were the diversity estimates obtained from one million T cells. Unknown CMV status may confound age-related changes in expanded clones.

Isolation recovered at least 6 million PBMCs from every sample. Sample-barcoded 5' priming and a J-beta primer mix drove a second PCR of roughly 6 to 12 cycles. MiXCR, run by TCRdb on the 5' RACE reads, gives a single entry per CDR3 protein. Among 650,000 to 1,000,000 distinct CDR3 sequences, approximately 35% were seen once, and the ten largest hold under 15%. Germline CDR1 SEHNR, CDR2 FQNEAQ (reference sequence). Trimming stripped 8 bases from V and 7 bases from J, with 23 bases between. CDR3 length equals 15 residues. On this clonotype itself: No antigen is known for it.

The chain has TRBV7-9 and TRBJ2-5, with TRBD2 as a possible D gene (6 bases). This clonotype was obtained from a man younger than 30 in good health. The sequencing sample was made of blood. The CDR3 reads CASAKGGAISGTQYF. The CDR3 DNA reads TGTGCCAGCGCCAAGGGCGGGGCAATTTCTGGGACCCAGTACTTC.